This TCR beta chain comes out of a study of tumor-infiltrating lymphocytes in primary liver carcinoma. About the research overall: Per sample, productive TCRbeta reads numbered roughly 3.5 to 7.5 million, similar across tissue types.

A primer matching the constant region was used to make TCR beta cDNA from around 460 ng of total RNA. Employing slightly modified ARM-PCR, three nested multiplex PCR rounds were run, and these gave rise to the TCR beta libraries. In the first two PCR rounds, TRBV1-TRBV30 forward primers were paired with a C-beta reverse primer, and each round lasted about 9 cycles. In TCRdb, the multiplex PCR reads were re-called with MiXCR into one record per CDR3 protein. Of almost 200,000 distinct CDR3 sequences in the sample, 65% were seen once. This CDR3 is 13 amino acids long. With V trimmed by 4 bases and J by 10 bases, 9 bases remained unmatched. CDR1 is SQVTM and CDR2 is ANQGSEA in the germline V gene. Blood RNA came from unsorted whole blood; germline DNA was also extracted.

The chain recombines TRBV29-1 with TRBJ1-4; 7 bases map to TRBD1. The sample was peripheral blood. This clonotype was sampled from a woman in her sixties or seventies with primary liver carcinoma and hepatitis B virus infection. In DNA, the CDR3 is TGCAGCGTTGGGATAGGGGGCGATGTAAAACTGTTTTTT. Its protein product is CSVGIGGDVKLFF.